Listed below are T cell receptor beta chains from one sample, sequenced in a study of shared clonotypes between healthy human individuals. Repertoires were generated with immunoSEQ multiplex PCR, while TCRdb's copy carries only in-frame clones and drops some. This sample has 190,000 or so clones, with about 66% found just once. The sequenced sample consisted of memory CD4+ T cells sorted from blood. These TCRs come from a man aged 30-40 years in good health. CDR3s include the opening cysteine and the closing phenylalanine or tryptophan.

>TRBV10-1|TRBJ2-5
CASSESSGSGQETQYF
>TRBV6-1|TRBJ2-2
CASRREVFNTGELFF
>TRBV15|TRBJ2-5
CATTLGGLETQYF
>TRBV4-2|TRBJ2-2
CASSFEAGELFF
>TRBV4-3|TRBJ1-1
CASSQGNRGPGTEAFF
>TRBV28|TRBJ1-5
CASSTTRDSNQPQHF
>TRBV28|TRBJ2-3
CASRQRTGGSTDTQYF
>TRBV27|TRBJ2-5
CASSYQGQGRETQYF
>TRBV19|TRBJ2-3
CASRVSGSDTQYF
>TRBV6-5|TRBJ2-1
CASGSRGLTNEQFF
>TRBV19|TRBJ2-7
CASSESGLNSYEQYF
>TRBV5-1|TRBJ2-1
CASGGLAVIEQFF
>TRBV25-1|TRBJ2-1
CASSSSETVMNEQFF
>TRBV14|TRBJ2-2
CASSRKVTGELFF
>TRBV18|TRBJ2-2
CASSPLPQGANTGELFF
>TRBV5-5|TRBJ2-7
CASSSRGGLSEQYF
>TRBV7-7|TRBJ2-1
CASSFDPRSTYNEQFF
>TRBV18|TRBJ2-1
CASSPTSGTVNEQFF
>TRBV7-9|TRBJ2-2
CASSLALQGTNTGELFF
>TRBV2|TRBJ2-1
CASIYSIYNEQFF
>TRBV29-1|TRBJ2-1
CSVGAGVDEQFF
>TRBV30|TRBJ2-2
CAWKGLVTGELFF
>TRBV10-3|TRBJ2-6
CAISDTTGANVLTF
>TRBV29-1|TRBJ1-1
CSVQQGAGNTEAFF
>TRBV6-5|TRBJ1-5
CASSPLNSNQPQHF
>TRBV5-1|TRBJ2-5
CASSLGQIQETQYF
>TRBV6-5|TRBJ2-1
CASSYEGRIYNEQFF
>TRBV6-6|TRBJ2-3
CASCRSGAPDTQYF
>TRBV7-9|TRBJ2-1
CASSSRSAAYEQFF
>TRBV7-9|TRBJ2-1
CASRQSGTSYNEQFF
>TRBV19|TRBJ2-2
CASSMGGELFF
>TRBV5-1|TRBJ1-1
CASSPGGAGQSEAFF
>TRBV2|TRBJ2-7
CASRDVRDVRSYEQYF
>TRBV20-1|TRBJ2-3
CSAGYTDTQYF
>TRBV11-2|TRBJ2-1
CASSLSGSRYNNEQFF
>TRBV28|TRBJ2-1
CASTQTGLAVYRQFF
>TRBV30|TRBJ2-2
CAWRKIPGTSGRGTGELFF
>TRBV2|TRBJ2-1
CASSPGRTTYNEQFF
>TRBV11-2|TRBJ2-1
CASSRDGGSGTPFF
>TRBV7-6|TRBJ2-5
CASSPDREVVFGQETQYF
>TRBV5-1|TRBJ2-7
CASGQGGASYPREQYF
>TRBV7-6|TRBJ1-2
CASSLSGDGYTF
>TRBV5-4|TRBJ2-3
CASSSPNVDTQYF
>TRBV5-1|TRBJ2-7
CASTAGISYEQYF
>TRBV10-2|TRBJ2-5
CASSELGWGETQYF
>TRBV2|TRBJ2-2
CASSKTSGSKAGELFF
>TRBV10-2|TRBJ2-7
CASSVHGGDRVSHEQYF